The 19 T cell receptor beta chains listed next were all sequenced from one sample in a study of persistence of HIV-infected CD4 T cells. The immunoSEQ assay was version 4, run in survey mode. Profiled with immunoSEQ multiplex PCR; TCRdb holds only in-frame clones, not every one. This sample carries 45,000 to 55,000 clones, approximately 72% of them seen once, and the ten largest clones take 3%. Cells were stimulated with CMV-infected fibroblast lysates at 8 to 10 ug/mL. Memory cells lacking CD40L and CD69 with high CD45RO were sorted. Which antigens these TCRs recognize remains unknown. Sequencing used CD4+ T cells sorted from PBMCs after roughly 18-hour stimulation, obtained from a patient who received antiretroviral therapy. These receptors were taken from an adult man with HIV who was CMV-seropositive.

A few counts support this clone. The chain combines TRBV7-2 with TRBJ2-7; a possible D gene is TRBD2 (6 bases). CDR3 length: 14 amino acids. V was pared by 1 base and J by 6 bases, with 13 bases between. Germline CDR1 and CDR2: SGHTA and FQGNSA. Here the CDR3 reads CASSLGLWGGEQYF. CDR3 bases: TGTGCCAGCAGCTTAGGCCTGTGGGGAGGCGAGCAGTACTTC.

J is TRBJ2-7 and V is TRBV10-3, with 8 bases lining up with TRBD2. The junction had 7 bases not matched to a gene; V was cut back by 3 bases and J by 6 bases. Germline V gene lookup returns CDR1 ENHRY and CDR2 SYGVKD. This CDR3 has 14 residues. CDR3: CAISDGAGVPEQYF. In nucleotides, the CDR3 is TGTGCCATCAGTGATGGAGCGGGAGTCCCCGAGCAGTACTTC.

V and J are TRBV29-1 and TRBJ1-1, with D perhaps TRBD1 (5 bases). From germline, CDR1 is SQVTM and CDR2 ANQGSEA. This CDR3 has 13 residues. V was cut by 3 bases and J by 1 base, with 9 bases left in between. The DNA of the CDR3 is TGCAGCGTTGACAGGACAAGGAACACTGAAGCTTTCTTT. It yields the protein CSVDRTRNTEAFF.

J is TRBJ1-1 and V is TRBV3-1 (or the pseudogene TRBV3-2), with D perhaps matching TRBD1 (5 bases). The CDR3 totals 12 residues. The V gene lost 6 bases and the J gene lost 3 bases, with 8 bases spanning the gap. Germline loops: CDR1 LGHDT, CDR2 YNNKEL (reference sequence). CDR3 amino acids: CASRRGDTEAFF. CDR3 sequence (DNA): TGTGCCAGCAGACGAGGGGACACTGAAGCTTTCTTT.

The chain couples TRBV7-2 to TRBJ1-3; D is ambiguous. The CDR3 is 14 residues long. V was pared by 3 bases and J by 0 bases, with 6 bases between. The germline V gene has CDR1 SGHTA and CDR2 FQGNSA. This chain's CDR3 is CASSFPNSGNTIYF. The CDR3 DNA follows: TGTGCCAGCAGCTTCCCCAACTCTGGAAACACCATATATTTT.

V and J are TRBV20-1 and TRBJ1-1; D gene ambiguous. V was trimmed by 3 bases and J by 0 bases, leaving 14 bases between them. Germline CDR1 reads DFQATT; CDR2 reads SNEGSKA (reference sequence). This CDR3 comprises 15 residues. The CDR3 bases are TGCAGTGCTAGTTCCGGCCTGGAAATGAACACTGAAGCTTTCTTT. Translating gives CSASSGLEMNTEAFF.

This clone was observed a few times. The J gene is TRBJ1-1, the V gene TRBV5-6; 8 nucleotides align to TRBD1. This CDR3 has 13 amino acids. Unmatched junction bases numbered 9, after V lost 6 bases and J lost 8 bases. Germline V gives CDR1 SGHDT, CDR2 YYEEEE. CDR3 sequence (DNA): TGTGCCAGCATCAGGGACAGGCAAGGGGAAGCTTTCTTT. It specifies CASIRDRQGEAFF.

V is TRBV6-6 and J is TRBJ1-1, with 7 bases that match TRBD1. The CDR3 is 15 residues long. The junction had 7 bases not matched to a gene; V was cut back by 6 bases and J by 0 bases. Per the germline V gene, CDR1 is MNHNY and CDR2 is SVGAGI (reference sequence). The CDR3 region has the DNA TGTGCCAGCAGCCGTCGACAGGGCATGAACACTGAAGCTTTCTTT. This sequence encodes CASSRRQGMNTEAFF.

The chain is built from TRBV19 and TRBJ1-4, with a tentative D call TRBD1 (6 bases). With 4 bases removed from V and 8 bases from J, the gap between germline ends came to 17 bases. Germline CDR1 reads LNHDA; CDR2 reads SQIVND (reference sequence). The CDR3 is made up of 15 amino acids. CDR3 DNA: TGTGCCAGTAGTACGGGGGACACAAGACAAGAAAAACTGTTTTTT. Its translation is CASSTGDTRQEKLFF.

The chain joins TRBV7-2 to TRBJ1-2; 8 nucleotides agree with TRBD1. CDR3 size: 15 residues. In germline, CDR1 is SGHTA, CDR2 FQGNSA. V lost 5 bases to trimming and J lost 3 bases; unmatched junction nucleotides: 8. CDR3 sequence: CASSLPRTGHYGYTF. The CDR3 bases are TGTGCCAGCAGCCTGCCAAGGACAGGGCACTATGGCTACACCTTC.

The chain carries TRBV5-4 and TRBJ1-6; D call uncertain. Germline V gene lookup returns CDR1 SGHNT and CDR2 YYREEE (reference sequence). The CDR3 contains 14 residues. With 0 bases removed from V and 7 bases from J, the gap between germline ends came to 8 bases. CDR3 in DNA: TGTGCCAGCAGCTTGGGAAGGGTAAATTCACCCCTCCACTTT. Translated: CASSLGRVNSPLHF.

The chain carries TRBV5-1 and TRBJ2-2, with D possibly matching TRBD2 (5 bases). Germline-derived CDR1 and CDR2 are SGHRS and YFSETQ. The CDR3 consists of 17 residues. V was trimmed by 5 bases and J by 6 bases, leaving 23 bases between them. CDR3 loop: CASSQSAGRQRAGELFF. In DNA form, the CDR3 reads TGCGCCAGCAGTCAATCAGCCGGGCGTCAGAGGGCCGGGGAGCTGTTTTTT.

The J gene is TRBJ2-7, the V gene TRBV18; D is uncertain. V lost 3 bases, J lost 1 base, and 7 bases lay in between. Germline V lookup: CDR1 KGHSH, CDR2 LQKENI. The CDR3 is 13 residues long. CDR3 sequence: CASSPGFSYEQYF. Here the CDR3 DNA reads TGTGCCAGCTCACCTGGATTTTCCTACGAGCAGTACTTC.

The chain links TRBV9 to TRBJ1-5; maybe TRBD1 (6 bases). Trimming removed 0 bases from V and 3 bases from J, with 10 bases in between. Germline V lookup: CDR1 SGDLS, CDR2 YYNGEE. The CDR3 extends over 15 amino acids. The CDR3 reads CASSVDGQSNQPQHF. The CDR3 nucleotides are TGTGCCAGCAGCGTAGATGGACAGTCCAATCAGCCCCAGCATTTT.

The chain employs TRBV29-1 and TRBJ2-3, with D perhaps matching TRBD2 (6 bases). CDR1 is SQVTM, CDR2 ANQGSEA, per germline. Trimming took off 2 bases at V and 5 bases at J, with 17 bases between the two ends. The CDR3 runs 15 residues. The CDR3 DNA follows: TGCAGCGTTGAACCTTGGGGGACTCCAGAAGATACGCAGTATTTT. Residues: CSVEPWGTPEDTQYF.

This chain's CDR3 is CASRGIYEQYF. In DNA, the CDR3 is TGTGCCAGCAGGGGGATCTACGAGCAGTACTTC. J is TRBJ2-7 and V is TRBV18; tentative D call: TRBD1 (6 bases). Germline V gene sequence: CDR1 KGHSH, CDR2 LQKENI. V lost 8 bases to trimming and J lost 3 bases, with 8 bases between them. The CDR3 contains 11 residues.

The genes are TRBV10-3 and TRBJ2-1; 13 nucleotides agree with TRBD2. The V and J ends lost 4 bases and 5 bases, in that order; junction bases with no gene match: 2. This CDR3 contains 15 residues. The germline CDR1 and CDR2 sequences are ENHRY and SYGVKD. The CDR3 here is CAISGTSGGNNEQFF. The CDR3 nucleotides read TGTGCCATCAGTGGGACTAGCGGGGGAAACAATGAGCAGTTCTTC.

The CDR3 DNA sequence: TGTGCCATCAGTCCAGGACAGGCGAACACTGAAGCTTTCTTT. Protein sequence: CAISPGQANTEAFF. J is TRBJ1-1 and V is TRBV10-3, with TRBD1 matching 7 bases. Germline V gene lookup returns CDR1 ENHRY and CDR2 SYGVKD. CDR3 length: 14 residues. The V gene end was trimmed by 5 bases and the J gene end by 1 base; junction bases not matched to a gene: 4.

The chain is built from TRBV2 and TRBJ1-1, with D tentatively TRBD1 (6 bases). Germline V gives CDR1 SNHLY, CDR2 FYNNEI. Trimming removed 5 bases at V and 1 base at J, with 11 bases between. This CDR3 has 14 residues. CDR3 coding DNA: TGTGCCAGCAGTCTAAGGACAGAGAACACTGAAGCTTTCTTT. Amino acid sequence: CASSLRTENTEAFF.